A few counts support the clone carrying this TCR beta chain. Antigen: not known. CDR1 SEHNR and CDR2 FQNEAQ come from the germline V gene (reference sequence). Trimming removed 5 bases from V and 8 bases from J, with 13 bases in between. The CDR3 contains 13 residues. Sorting that relied on CD45RO/CCR7/CD25/CD127/CD95/CD27 yielded CD4+ naive, central memory, regulatory and stem cell-like memory cells. This sample stems from a study of beta chain features in type 1 diabetes. The whole isolated RNA underwent reverse transcription, so sequencing captured expressed TCRB transcripts. Assay: immunoSEQ multiplex PCR; the TCRdb copy retains only in-frame clones and omits some. The sample has fewer than 350,000 clones, roughly 8% seen once. The study's findings and limits: Relative to healthy donors, patients appeared to have naive, central memory and Treg TCRB repertoires that were more similar.

Sequencing was done on a sample of central memory CD4+ T cells from blood. The rearrangement links TRBV7-9 to TRBJ1-3, with D unclear. This sequence was found in a woman aged 18-29 years in good health. CDR3 in DNA: TGTGCCAGCAGCCAAGATCTCGGGCACACCATATATTTT. Protein: CASSQDLGHTIYF.